Listed below are T cell receptor beta chains from one sample, sequenced in a study of T-cell memory formation after mild COVID-19. TCRdb processed the 5' RACE reads anew with MiXCR; each CDR3 protein has one entry. The sample lists some 190,000 distinct CDR3 sequences; approximately 16% were seen once. The specimen sequenced was PBMCs or a T cell subset sorted from them (not recorded which). The receptors were sampled from an adult woman who had mild COVID-19 (a few samples of this study predate the infection). Cell type and time point are not known. CDR3s include the opening cysteine and the closing phenylalanine or tryptophan. A D gene is named only where the DNA matches it firmly. Where a row states a size, it is once, few, many or the class of an expanded clone; other rows omit it.

CDR3 DNA,CDR3 protein,D gene,clone size,V gene,J gene,CDR3 length
TGTGCCAGCAGCTTCCCAGAAGGCCCCCGGGGCACTGAAGCTTTCTTT,CASSFPEGPRGTEAFF,NA,NA,TRBV7-2,TRBJ1-1,16
TGCAGTGCTAGAAGGCGACGGGACTCGCCTTACGAGCAGTACTTC,CSARRRRDSPYEQYF,NA,few,TRBV20-1,TRBJ2-7,15
TGTGCCAGCAGCCAGAATGCGGACAGGCTTGCGATAAGACAACACTCCTACGAGCAGTACTTC,CASSQNADRLAIRQHSYEQYF,TRBD1,many,TRBV7-2,TRBJ2-7,21
TGTGCCAGCCAACGTACAGGGGACCTATCCTACGAGCAGTACTTC,CASQRTGDLSYEQYF,TRBD1,NA,TRBV6-2/TRBV6-3,TRBJ2-7,15
TGTGCCAGCAGCTTAGTGTCCGGGGGCACCGGGGAGCTGTTTTTT,CASSLVSGGTGELFF,NA,NA,TRBV7-9,TRBJ2-2,15
TGTGCCAGCAGTTCAGGGGAGGGGTCACCCCTCCACTTT,CASSSGEGSPLHF,NA,NA,TRBV12-3/TRBV12-4,TRBJ1-6,13
TGTGCCAGCAGTGAAGATTATCCAGGGTCCACTGAAGCTTTCTTT,CASSEDYPGSTEAFF,NA,NA,TRBV25-1,TRBJ1-1,15
TGTGCCAGCAGGGCAGTGCACTCTGGAAACACCATATATTTT,CASRAVHSGNTIYF,NA,few,TRBV5-5,TRBJ1-3,14
TGCAGTGCTAGAGGAGGGACTAGCGGGAAGGTGATTGAGCAGTTCTTC,CSARGGTSGKVIEQFF,TRBD2,few,TRBV20-1,TRBJ2-1,16
TGCGCCAGCAGCTTGGTTCCAGGCAATCAGCCCCAGCATTTT,CASSLVPGNQPQHF,NA,NA,TRBV5-1,TRBJ1-5,14
TGTGCCAGCTCACCACGGGCGGGACTTGGTATCTACGAGCAGTACTTC,CASSPRAGLGIYEQYF,NA,NA,TRBV18,TRBJ2-7,16
TGCGCCAGCAGAGTGGGGGATGAACTAAAACTCTATGGCTACACCTTC,CASRVGDELKLYGYTF,NA,NA,TRBV5-1,TRBJ1-2,16
TGCGCCAGCAGCCGAGGCGAAGGCGAAACCCTCTATGGCTACACCTTC,CASSRGEGETLYGYTF,NA,NA,TRBV5-1,TRBJ1-2,16
TGTGCCAGCTCACTACAAACGAACTATGGCTACACCTTC,CASSLQTNYGYTF,NA,NA,TRBV18,TRBJ1-2,13
TGTGCCATCAGTGAGAGGGATGGGGGAATTAGCAATCAGCCCCAGCATTTT,CAISERDGGISNQPQHF,NA,few,TRBV10-3,TRBJ1-5,17
TGTGCCAGCAGTTACTTGACATCTAACACCGGGGAGCTGTTTTTT,CASSYLTSNTGELFF,NA,few,TRBV6-5,TRBJ2-2,15
TGTGCCAGCAGCCCCTCAATGTCCTATAATTCACCCCTCCACTTT,CASSPSMSYNSPLHF,NA,few,TRBV6-6,TRBJ1-6,15
TGCGCCAGCAGCTCGCTACATAGGCAGGTAACGGACGAGCAGTACTTC,CASSSLHRQVTDEQYF,NA,NA,TRBV5-1,TRBJ2-7,16
TGCGCCAGCAGCCAAGGCCTAGCGGGGGTAACCTACGAGCAGTACTTC,CASSQGLAGVTYEQYF,TRBD2,NA,TRBV4-1,TRBJ2-7,16
TGTGCCATCAGCCCGGACTCCCTAAGGACGCAGTATTTT,CAISPDSLRTQYF,NA,few,TRBV10-3,TRBJ2-3,13
TGTGCCAGCTCACCCCCCAGGGGGCGAGAATGGGAGCAGTACTTC,CASSPPRGREWEQYF,TRBD1,NA,TRBV18,TRBJ2-7,15
TGTGCCAGCAGGACCAGGAATCCCTATGGCTACACCTTC,CASRTRNPYGYTF,NA,NA,TRBV6-5,TRBJ1-2,13
TGTGCCAGCAAAGGGGTCAATCCCTATGGCTACACCTTC,CASKGVNPYGYTF,NA,NA,TRBV7-8,TRBJ1-2,13
TGCAGCCCTCGTATCAGCCACAATGAGCAGTTCTTC,CSPRISHNEQFF,NA,NA,TRBV20-1,TRBJ2-1,12
TGTGCCAGCAGCTTAGCTGTGGGGCTCTACGAGCAGTACTTC,CASSLAVGLYEQYF,NA,few,TRBV7-9,TRBJ2-7,14
TGTGCCAGCAGCGTAGGAAGCGGGGGTTACAATGAGCAGTTCTTC,CASSVGSGGYNEQFF,TRBD2,NA,TRBV9,TRBJ2-1,15
TGCGCCAGCACTCGACTGCCAGATACGCAGTATTTT,CASTRLPDTQYF,NA,few,TRBV23-1,TRBJ2-3,12
TGTGCTAGTGGTTTGGGTACCAAAACCGGGACAGAAAGCTCCTACGAGCAGTACTTC,CASGLGTKTGTESSYEQYF,TRBD1,NA,TRBV12-5,TRBJ2-7,19
TGTGCCAGCAGCATAAGGACAGGGCGGAACACTGAAGCTTTCTTT,CASSIRTGRNTEAFF,TRBD1,few,TRBV5-4,TRBJ1-1,15
TGTGCCAGCACCTCTTCCGAGCAGACCCAGTACTTC,CASTSSEQTQYF,NA,few,TRBV5-4,TRBJ2-5,12
TGTGCCAGCAGCTTAGGATTCGGAGGGGCCGGGGAGCTGTTTTTT,CASSLGFGGAGELFF,NA,NA,TRBV7-3,TRBJ2-2,15
TGCGCCAGCAGCCAAGAGTCCCTCGGGCGGGAGCTGTTTTTT,CASSQESLGRELFF,NA,few,TRBV4-3,TRBJ2-2,14
TGTGCCAGCGGAAAGTTTCCAGATACGCAGTATTTT,CASGKFPDTQYF,NA,NA,TRBV6-2/TRBV6-3,TRBJ2-3,12
TGTGCCACCCGCCCCCTCGTCGACAGGGACAGGGACAATGAGCAGTTCTTC,CATRPLVDRDRDNEQFF,TRBD1,few,TRBV24-1,TRBJ2-1,17
TGCGCCAGCACGGGGACCCAGTACTTC,CASTGTQYF,NA,NA,TRBV5-1,TRBJ2-5,9
TGTGCCTGGAGGATGGGGGGGTTGTACTATGGCTACACCTTC,CAWRMGGLYYGYTF,NA,few,TRBV30,TRBJ1-2,14
TGTGCCAGCAGTGGTTTGGACAGCTACGAGCAGTACTTC,CASSGLDSYEQYF,NA,NA,TRBV25-1,TRBJ2-7,13